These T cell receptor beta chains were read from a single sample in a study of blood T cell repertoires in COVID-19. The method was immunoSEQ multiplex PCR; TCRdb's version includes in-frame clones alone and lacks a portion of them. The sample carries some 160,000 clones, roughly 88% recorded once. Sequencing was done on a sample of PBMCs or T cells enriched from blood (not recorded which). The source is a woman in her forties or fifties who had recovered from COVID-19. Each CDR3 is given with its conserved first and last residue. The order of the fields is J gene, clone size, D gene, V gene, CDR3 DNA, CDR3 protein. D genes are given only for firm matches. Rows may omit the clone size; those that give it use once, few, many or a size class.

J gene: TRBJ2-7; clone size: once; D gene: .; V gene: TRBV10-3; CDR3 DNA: TGTGCCACCTTCGGGAACTACGAGCAGTACTTC; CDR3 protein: CATFGNYEQYF
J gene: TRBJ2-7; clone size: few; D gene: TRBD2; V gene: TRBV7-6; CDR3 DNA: TGTGCCAGCAGCTTAGCGACGGGGGGTCGGGAGCAGTACTTC; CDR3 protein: CASSLATGGREQYF
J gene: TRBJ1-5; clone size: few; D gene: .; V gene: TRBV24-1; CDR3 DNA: TGTGCCACCAGTGCTCCTGACGGGGGTAATCAGCCCCAGCATTTT; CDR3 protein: CATSAPDGGNQPQHF
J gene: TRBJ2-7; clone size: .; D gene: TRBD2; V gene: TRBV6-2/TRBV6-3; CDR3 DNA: TGTGCCAGCAGTTCCTTCGGGGGGAGCGAGCAGTACTTC; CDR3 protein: CASSSFGGSEQYF
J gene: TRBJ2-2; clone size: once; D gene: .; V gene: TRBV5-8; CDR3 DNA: TGTGCCAGCAGCCGAGGAGTTTCGAACACCGGGGAGCTGTTTTTT; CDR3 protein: CASSRGVSNTGELFF
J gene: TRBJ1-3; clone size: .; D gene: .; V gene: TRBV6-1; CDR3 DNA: TGTGCCAGCAGTGAATGGGCGAAAGTAAACTCTGGAAACACCATATATTTT; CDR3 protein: CASSEWAKVNSGNTIYF
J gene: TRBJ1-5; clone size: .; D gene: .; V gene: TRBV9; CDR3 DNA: TGTGCCAGCAGCGTAGCGGAGTTTCAGCCCCAGCATTTT; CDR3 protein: CASSVAEFQPQHF
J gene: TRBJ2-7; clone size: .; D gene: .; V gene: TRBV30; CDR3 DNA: TGTGCCTGGAGCCCGTGGCAGGCCTACGAGCAGTACTTC; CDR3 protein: CAWSPWQAYEQYF
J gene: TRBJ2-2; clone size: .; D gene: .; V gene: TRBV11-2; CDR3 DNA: TGTGCCAGCAGCTTAACGCTACAGGGCCCCGTAAACACCGGGGAGCTGTTTTTT; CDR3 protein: CASSLTLQGPVNTGELFF
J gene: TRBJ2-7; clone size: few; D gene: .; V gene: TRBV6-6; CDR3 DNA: TGTGCCAGCAGTTACTCGATTCAGGGTTCGTTCGAGCAGTACTTC; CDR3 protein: CASSYSIQGSFEQYF
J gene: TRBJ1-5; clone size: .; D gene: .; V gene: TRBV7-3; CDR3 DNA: TGTGCCAGCAGCTTAAATCCTCAGGGTTTATGGCAGCCCCAGCATTTT; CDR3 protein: CASSLNPQGLWQPQHF
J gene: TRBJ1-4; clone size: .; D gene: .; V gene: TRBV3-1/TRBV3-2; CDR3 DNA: TGTGCCAGCAGCCTCCGGCGGCAGGGCCTCTCAACTAATGAAAAACTGTTTTTT; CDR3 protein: CASSLRRQGLSTNEKLFF
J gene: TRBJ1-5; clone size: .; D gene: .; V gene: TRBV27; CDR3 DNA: TGTGCCAGCCGGCGAGGACAGAGCAATCAGCCCCAGCATTTT; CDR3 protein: CASRRGQSNQPQHF
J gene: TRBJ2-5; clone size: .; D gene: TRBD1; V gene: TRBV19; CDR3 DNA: TGTGCCAGTAGTCTACAGGGGGCAGCCGAGACCCAGTACTTC; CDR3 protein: CASSLQGAAETQYF
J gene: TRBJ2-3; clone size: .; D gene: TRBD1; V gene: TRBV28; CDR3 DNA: TGTGCCAGCAGTCTCTCTGGGGCAGGGGGCGGAAAAACAGATACGCAGTATTTT; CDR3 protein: CASSLSGAGGGKTDTQYF
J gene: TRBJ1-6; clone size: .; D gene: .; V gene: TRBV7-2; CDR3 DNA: TGTGCCAGCAGCTTAATGGCAGGAACCTATAATTCACCCCTCCACTTT; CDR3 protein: CASSLMAGTYNSPLHF
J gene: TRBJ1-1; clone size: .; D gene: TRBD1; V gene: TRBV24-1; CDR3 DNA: TGTGCCACCAGTGCTACGACAGGGGAGGGTAGAGACACTGAAGCTTTCTTT; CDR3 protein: CATSATTGEGRDTEAFF
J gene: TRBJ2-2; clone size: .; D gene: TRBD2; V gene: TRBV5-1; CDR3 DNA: TGCGCCAGCAGCTTGACGGGGACTAGCGGGGCGAACACCGGGGAGCTGTTTTTT; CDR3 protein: CASSLTGTSGANTGELFF
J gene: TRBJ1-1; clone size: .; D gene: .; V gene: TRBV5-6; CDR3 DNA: TGTGCCAGCAGCGCCAGGGTGTGGAACACTGAAGCTTTCTTT; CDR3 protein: CASSARVWNTEAFF
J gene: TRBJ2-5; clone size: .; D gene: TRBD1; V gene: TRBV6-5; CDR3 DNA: TGTGCCAGCAGGAGGACAGGGGGCACGGAGACCCAGTACTTC; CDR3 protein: CASRRTGGTETQYF
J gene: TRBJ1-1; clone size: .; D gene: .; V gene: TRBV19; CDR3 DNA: TGTGCCAGTAGTCCCAAACAGGTCCCGAACACTGAAGCTTTCTTT; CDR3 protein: CASSPKQVPNTEAFF
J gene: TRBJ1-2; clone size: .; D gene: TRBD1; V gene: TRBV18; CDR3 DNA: TGTGCCAGCTCACTGGGACAGGGAGGGTCTGGCTACACCTTC; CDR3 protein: CASSLGQGGSGYTF
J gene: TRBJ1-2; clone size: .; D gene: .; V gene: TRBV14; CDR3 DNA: TGTGCCAGCAGCCAAGTTGTAAGGGGTTGGTACACCTTC; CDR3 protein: CASSQVVRGWYTF
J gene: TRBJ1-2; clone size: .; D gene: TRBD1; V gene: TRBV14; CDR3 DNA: TGTGCCAGCAGCCAAGAGGGGACGAGGGGGCGGGTGAATGGCTACACCTTC; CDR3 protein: CASSQEGTRGRVNGYTF
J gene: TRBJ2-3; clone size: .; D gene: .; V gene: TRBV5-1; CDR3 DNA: TGCGCCAGCAGCTTGGAGGGGGATACGCAGTATTTT; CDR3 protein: CASSLEGDTQYF
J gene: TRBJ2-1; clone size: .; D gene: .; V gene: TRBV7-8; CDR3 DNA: TGTGCCAGCAGCCCAATGCGGGGCGCGTACAATGAGCAGTTCTTC; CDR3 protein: CASSPMRGAYNEQFF
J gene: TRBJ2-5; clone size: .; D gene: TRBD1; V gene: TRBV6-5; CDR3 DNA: TGTGCCAGCAGGAGCGCCGGGACAGGGGGCGAGACCCAGTACTTC; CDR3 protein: CASRSAGTGGETQYF
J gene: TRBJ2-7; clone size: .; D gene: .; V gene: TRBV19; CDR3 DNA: TGTGCCAGTAGTACACAGGTAAACTCCTACGAGCAGTACTTC; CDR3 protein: CASSTQVNSYEQYF
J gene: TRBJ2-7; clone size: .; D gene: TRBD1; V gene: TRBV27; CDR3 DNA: TGTGCCAGCAGTACTGTAACCGGGACAGGGTTCTACGAGCAGTACTTC; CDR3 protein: CASSTVTGTGFYEQYF
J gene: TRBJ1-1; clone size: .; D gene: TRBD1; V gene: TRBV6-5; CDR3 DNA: TGTGCCAGCAGTTGGACAGGGCAAGCTTTCTTT; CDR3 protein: CASSWTGQAFF
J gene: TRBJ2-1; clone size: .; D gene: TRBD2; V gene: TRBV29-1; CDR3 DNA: TGCAGCGTTGAAGGGACTAGCGGCTACAATGAGCAGTTCTTC; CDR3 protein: CSVEGTSGYNEQFF
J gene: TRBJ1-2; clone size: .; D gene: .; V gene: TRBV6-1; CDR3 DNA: TGTGCCAGCAGTGATGCCGCGGGGGCTCACTATGGCTACACCTTC; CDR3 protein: CASSDAAGAHYGYTF
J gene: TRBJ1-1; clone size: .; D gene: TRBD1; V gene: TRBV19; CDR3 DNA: TGTGCCAGTAGTGCACCCCCAACAGGGGGGCTTACTTTAATGAACACTGAAGCTTTCTTT; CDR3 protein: CASSAPPTGGLTLMNTEAFF
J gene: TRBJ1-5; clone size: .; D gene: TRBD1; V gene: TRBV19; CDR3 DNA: TGTGCCACCTCCAAAATCGACAGGGGGTTATTCAATCAGCCCCAGCATTTT; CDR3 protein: CATSKIDRGLFNQPQHF
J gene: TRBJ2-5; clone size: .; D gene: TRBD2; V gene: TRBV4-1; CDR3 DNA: TGCGCCAGCAGCCAAGTACTTGGCGGGGGGGGTAAAGAGACCCAGTACTTC; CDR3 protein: CASSQVLGGGGKETQYF
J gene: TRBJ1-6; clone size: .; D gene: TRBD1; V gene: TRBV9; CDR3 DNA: TGTGCCAGCAGCGTCCAGGGGGCCGGCTCACCCCTCCACTTT; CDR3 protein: CASSVQGAGSPLHF
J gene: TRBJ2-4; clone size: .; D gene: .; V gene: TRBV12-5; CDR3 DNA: TGTGCTAGTGGTTTGGGCTCAGCGAAAAACATTCAGTACTTC; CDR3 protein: CASGLGSAKNIQYF
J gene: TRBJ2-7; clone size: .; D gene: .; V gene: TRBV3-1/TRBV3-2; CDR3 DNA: TGTGCCAGCAGCCGTTCAGGGTCCATCTCCTACGAGCAGTACTTC; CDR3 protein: CASSRSGSISYEQYF
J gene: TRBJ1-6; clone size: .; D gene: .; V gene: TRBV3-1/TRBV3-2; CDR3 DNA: TGTGCCAGCAGCCAAGATTTCGGGAACTATAATTCACCCCTCCACTTT; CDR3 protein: CASSQDFGNYNSPLHF
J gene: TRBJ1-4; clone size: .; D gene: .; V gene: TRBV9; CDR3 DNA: TGTGCCAGCAGCGTAGGGCAGGGTCAAGAAAAACTGTTTTTT; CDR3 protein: CASSVGQGQEKLFF
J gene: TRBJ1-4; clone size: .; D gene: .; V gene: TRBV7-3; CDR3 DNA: TGTGCCAGCAGCTTAAACAGGAATGAAAAACTGTTTTTT; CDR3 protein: CASSLNRNEKLFF
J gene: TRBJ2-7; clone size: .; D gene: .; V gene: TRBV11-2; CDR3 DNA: TGTGCCAGCAGCTTAGAGGGGGGGCGATACGAGCAGTACTTC; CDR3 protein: CASSLEGGRYEQYF
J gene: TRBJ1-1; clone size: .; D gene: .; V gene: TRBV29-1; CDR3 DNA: TGCAGCGTTGAAAGGGGGGGCTTGGACACTGAAGCTTTCTTT; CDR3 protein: CSVERGGLDTEAFF
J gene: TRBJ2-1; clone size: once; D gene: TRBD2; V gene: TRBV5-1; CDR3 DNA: TGCGCCAGCAGCCCAGGGACTAGCGGGGGTCTCCACTACAATGAGCAGTTCTTC; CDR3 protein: CASSPGTSGGLHYNEQFF
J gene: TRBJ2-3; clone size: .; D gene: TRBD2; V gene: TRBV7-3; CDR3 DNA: TGTGCCAGCAGCTTAATCGGGGGGGCGGCCACAGATACGCAGTATTTT; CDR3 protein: CASSLIGGAATDTQYF
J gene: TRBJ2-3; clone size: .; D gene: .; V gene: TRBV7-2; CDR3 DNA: TGTGCCAGCAGCTTAGGGCAGGGGCGCCCAGATACGCAGTATTTT; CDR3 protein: CASSLGQGRPDTQYF
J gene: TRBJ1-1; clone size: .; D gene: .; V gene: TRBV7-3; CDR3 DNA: TGTGCCAGCAGCTTTTCAGGGTCTGAAGCTTTCTTT; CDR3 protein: CASSFSGSEAFF
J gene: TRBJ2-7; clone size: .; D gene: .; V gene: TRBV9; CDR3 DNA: TGTGCCAGCAGCGTATCACAGGACTCCTACGAGCAGTACTTC; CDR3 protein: CASSVSQDSYEQYF
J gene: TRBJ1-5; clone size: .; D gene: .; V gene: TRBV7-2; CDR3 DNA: TGTGCCAGCACTCGAGACGGCGGAAGCAATCAGCCCCAGCATTTT; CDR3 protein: CASTRDGGSNQPQHF
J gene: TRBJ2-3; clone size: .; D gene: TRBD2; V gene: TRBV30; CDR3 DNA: TGTGCCTGGAGCGGGGGAGGGGATACGCAGTATTTT; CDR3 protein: CAWSGGGDTQYF
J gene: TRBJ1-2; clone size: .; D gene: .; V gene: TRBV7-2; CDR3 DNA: TGTGCCAGCAGCTTAGATCAAAGGAGTGGCTACACCTTC; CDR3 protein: CASSLDQRSGYTF
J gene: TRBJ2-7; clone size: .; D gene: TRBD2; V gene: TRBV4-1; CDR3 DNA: TGCGCCAGCAGCCAATTGCGGGGGAACTACGAGCAGTACTTC; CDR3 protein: CASSQLRGNYEQYF
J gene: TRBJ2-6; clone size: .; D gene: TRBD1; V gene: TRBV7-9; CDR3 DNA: TGTGCCGGGCTCCGGGACAGGGTAGCTGGGGCCAACGTCCTGACTTTC; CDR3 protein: CAGLRDRVAGANVLTF
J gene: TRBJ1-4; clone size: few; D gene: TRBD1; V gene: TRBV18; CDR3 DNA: TGTGCCAGCTCACTTGGGACAGGGGACGAAAAACTGTTTTTT; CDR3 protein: CASSLGTGDEKLFF
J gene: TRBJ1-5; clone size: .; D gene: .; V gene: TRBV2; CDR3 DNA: TGTGCCAGCAGTAGGACAGGCAATCAGCCCCAGCATTTT; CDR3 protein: CASSRTGNQPQHF
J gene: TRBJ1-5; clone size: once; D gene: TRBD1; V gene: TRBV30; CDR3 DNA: TGTGCCTGGAGTGTAGCCCAGGGGGGTAATCAGCCCCAGCATTTT; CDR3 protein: CAWSVAQGGNQPQHF
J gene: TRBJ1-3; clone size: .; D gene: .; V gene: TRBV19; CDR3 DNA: TGTGCCAGTAGTAGAAGGGACACTCTCTCTGGAAACACCATATATTTT; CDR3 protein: CASSRRDTLSGNTIYF
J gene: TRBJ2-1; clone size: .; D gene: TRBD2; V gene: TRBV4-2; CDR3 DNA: TGTGCCAGCAGCCACCCGGGACTAGCGGGGGACGAGGGGAATGAGCAGTTCTTC; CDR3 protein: CASSHPGLAGDEGNEQFF
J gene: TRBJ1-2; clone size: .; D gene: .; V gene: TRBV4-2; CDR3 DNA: TGTGCCAGCAGCCCCGCGGGGACCGGGATCGACTATGGCTACACCTTC; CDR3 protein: CASSPAGTGIDYGYTF
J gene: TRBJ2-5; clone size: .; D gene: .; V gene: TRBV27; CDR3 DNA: TGTGCCAGCAGTGGGCACCGAATAAAACCGCTCCAAGAGACCCAGTACTTC; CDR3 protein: CASSGHRIKPLQETQYF